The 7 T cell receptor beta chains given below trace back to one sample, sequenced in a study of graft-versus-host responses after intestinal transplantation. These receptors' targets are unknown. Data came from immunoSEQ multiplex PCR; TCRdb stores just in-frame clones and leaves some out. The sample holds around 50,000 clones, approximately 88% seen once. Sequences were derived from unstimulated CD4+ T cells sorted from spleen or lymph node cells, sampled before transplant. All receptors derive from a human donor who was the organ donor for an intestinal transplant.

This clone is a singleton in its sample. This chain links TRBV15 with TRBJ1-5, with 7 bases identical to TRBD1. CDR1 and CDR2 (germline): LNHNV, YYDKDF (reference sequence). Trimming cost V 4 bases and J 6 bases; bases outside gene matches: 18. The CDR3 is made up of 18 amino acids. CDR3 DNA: TGTGCCACCAGCACCCCCAGGGAAACAGGGGCGCTTAGTCAGCCCCAGCATTTT. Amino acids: CATSTPRETGALSQPQHF.

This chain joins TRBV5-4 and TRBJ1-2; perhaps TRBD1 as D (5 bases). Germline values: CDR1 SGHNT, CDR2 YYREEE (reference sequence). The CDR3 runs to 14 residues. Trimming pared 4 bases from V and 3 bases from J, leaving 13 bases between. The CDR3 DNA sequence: TGTGCCAGCAGCCCGGCCGGGGGGGACTATGGCTACACCTTC. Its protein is CASSPAGGDYGYTF. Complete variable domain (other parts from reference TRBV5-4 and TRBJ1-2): ETGVTQSPTHLIKTRGQQVTLRCSSQSGHNTVSWYQQALGQGPQFIFQYYREEENGRGNFPPRFSGLQFPNYSSELNVNALELDDSALYLCASSPAGGDYGYTFGSGTRLTVV.

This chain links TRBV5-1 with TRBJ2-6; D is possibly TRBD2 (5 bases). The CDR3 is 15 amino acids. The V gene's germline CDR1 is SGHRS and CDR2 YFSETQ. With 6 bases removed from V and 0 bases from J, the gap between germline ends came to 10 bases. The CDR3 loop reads CASTPGSSGANVLTF. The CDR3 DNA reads TGCGCCAGCACCCCGGGGTCCTCTGGGGCCAACGTCCTGACTTTC.

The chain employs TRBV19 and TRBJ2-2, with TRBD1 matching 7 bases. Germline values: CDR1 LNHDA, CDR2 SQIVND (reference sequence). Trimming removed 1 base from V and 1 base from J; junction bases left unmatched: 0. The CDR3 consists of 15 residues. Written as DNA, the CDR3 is TGTGCCAGTAGTATAGGGACAGGGAACACCGGGGAGCTGTTTTTT. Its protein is CASSIGTGNTGELFF.

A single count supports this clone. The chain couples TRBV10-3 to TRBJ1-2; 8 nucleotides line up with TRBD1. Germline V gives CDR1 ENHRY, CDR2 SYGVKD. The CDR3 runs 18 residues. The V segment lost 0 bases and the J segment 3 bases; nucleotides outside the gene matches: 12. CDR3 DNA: TGTGCCATCAGTGAGTCGATTCTGACAGGGGCGCTTTACTATGGCTACACCTTC. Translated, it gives CAISESILTGALYYGYTF.

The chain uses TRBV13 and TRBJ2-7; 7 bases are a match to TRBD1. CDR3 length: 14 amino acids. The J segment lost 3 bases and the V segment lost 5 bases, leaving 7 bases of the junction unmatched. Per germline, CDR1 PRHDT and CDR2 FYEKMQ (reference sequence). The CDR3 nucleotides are TGTGCCAGCAGCCTCCGGGACAGCCGCTACGAGCAGTACTTC. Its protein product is CASSLRDSRYEQYF. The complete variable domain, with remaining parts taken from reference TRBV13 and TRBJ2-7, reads AAGVIQSPRHLIKEKRETATLKCYPIPRHDTVYWYQQGPGQDPQFLISFYEKMQSDKGSIPDRFSAQQFSDYHSELNMSSLELGDSALYFCASSLRDSRYEQYFGPGTRLTVT.

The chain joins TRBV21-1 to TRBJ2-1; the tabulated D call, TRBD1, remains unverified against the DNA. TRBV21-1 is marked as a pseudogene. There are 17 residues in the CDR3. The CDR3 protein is CASSKECVGQGPGEQFF. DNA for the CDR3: TGTGCCAGCAGCAAAGAATGTGTGGGACAGGGTCCGGGTGAGCAGTTCTTC.